This is a list of T cell receptor beta chains from one sample in a study of T cells in Graves' hyperthyroidism and ophthalmopathy. From the multiplex PCR reads, TCRdb called clonotypes with MiXCR, one entry per CDR3 protein. Of around 250,000 distinct CDR3 sequences in the sample, about 14% were seen once. The sample taken for sequencing was blood. The receptor source for this set is a woman aged 40-49 years with Graves' hyperthyroidism that later progressed to Graves' ophthalmopathy. Each CDR3 is given with its conserved first and last residue. A D gene is named only where the DNA matches it firmly. Clone size is stated in some rows and not others, as once, few, many or a class when expanded.

d_call j_call clone_size v_call cdr3_aa cdr3_nt
TRBD2 TRBJ2-1 many TRBV4-1 CASSQLADDNEQFF TGCGCCAGCAGTCAGCTAGCGGATGACAATGAGCAGTTCTTC
NA TRBJ2-3 NA TRBV4-1 CASSHPADTQYF TGCGCCAGCAGCCATCCCGCAGATACGCAGTATTTT
NA TRBJ1-1 many TRBV28 CASRQGLRTEAFF TGTGCCAGCAGACAGGGTTTGAGGACTGAAGCTTTCTTT
TRBD2 TRBJ2-7 few TRBV6-1 CASRQTSAYEQYF TGTGCCAGCAGACAAACTAGCGCCTACGAGCAGTACTTC
NA TRBJ2-5 NA TRBV24-1 CATSDTTGSGETQYF TGTGCCACCAGTGATACGACAGGAAGCGGAGAGACCCAGTACTTC
TRBD2 TRBJ2-7 few TRBV20-1 CSAVELAGDNEQYF TGCAGTGCTGTCGAACTAGCGGGAGATAACGAGCAGTACTTC
NA TRBJ2-2 NA TRBV18 CASSPPNLGGELFF TGTGCCAGCTCACCACCGAACCTCGGCGGGGAGCTGTTTTTT
TRBD2 TRBJ2-5 NA TRBV12-3/TRBV12-4 CASSPEGRGRETQYF TGTGCCAGCAGTCCCGAGGGGAGGGGACGGGAGACCCAGTACTTC
TRBD2 TRBJ2-7 many TRBV12-3/TRBV12-4 CASKRLAGSSYEQYF TGTGCCAGCAAACGACTAGCGGGAAGCTCCTACGAGCAGTACTTC
TRBD2 TRBJ2-1 many TRBV20-1 CSAANEGRGSNEQFF TGCAGTGCTGCAAACGAGGGGAGGGGCTCTAATGAGCAGTTCTTC
NA TRBJ2-7 many TRBV12-3/TRBV12-4 CASWPLDRVGYEQYF TGTGCCAGCTGGCCCCTGGACAGAGTAGGCTACGAGCAGTACTTC
NA TRBJ2-1 many TRBV25-1 CASSGRNAYNEQFF TGTGCCAGCAGTGGCAGGAACGCCTACAATGAGCAGTTCTTC
NA TRBJ2-2 many TRBV24-1 CATSDLGPSYGELFF TGTGCCACCAGTGATTTAGGGCCCTCATACGGGGAGCTGTTTTTT
TRBD2 TRBJ2-1 NA TRBV27 CASSSGLAGIGVYNEQFF TGTGCCAGCAGTTCGGGACTAGCGGGTATAGGGGTCTACAATGAGCAGTTCTTC
NA TRBJ2-1 many TRBV12-3/TRBV12-4 CATRGVRGFYNEQFF TGTGCCACACGTGGAGTTCGCGGCTTCTACAATGAGCAGTTCTTC
TRBD1 TRBJ1-5 NA TRBV12-3/TRBV12-4 CASSLGTQGWNQPQHF TGTGCCAGCAGTTTGGGAACACAGGGGTGGAATCAGCCCCAGCATTTT
TRBD2 TRBJ2-1 many TRBV6-1 CASSETSGRFGEQFF TGTGCCAGCAGTGAGACTAGCGGGAGGTTTGGTGAGCAGTTCTTC
NA TRBJ1-1 once TRBV12-3/TRBV12-4 CASSLMSGVNTEAFF TGTGCCAGCAGTTTAATGAGCGGGGTGAACACTGAAGCTTTCTTT
NA TRBJ1-1 many TRBV12-5 CASGRAEGTEAFF TGTGCTAGTGGTCGTGCGGAAGGCACTGAAGCTTTCTTT
TRBD2 TRBJ2-7 many TRBV4-1 CASSRLAGSSYEQYF TGCGCCAGCAGCCGGCTAGCGGGAAGCTCCTACGAGCAGTACTTC
NA TRBJ1-5 many TRBV28 CASSLGPRQPQHF TGTGCCAGCAGTTTAGGCCCCCGGCAGCCCCAGCATTTT
NA TRBJ2-7 many TRBV10-3 CAINRGVRGPYEQYF TGTGCCATCAACCGGGGTGTTAGGGGTCCCTACGAGCAGTACTTC
NA TRBJ2-3 many TRBV5-1 CASSLDRRTTDTQYF TGCGCCAGCAGCTTGGATAGACGGACCACAGATACGCAGTATTTT
NA TRBJ2-1 many TRBV29-1 CSVDSGPPKGDEQFF TGCAGCGTAGATTCTGGACCCCCAAAAGGCGATGAGCAGTTCTTC
TRBD1 TRBJ2-7 NA TRBV9 CASSVDDRDHEQYF TGTGCCAGCAGCGTAGACGACAGGGACCACGAGCAGTACTTC
TRBD1 TRBJ2-7 NA TRBV5-1 CASSDRVSYEQYF TGCGCCAGCAGCGACAGGGTTTCCTACGAGCAGTACTTC
NA TRBJ2-1 NA TRBV19 CASTARLTYNEQFF TGTGCCAGTACGGCTAGATTAACCTACAATGAGCAGTTCTTC
TRBD1 TRBJ1-5 many TRBV5-1 CASSLDRGGWPQHF TGCGCCAGCAGCTTGGACAGGGGTGGTTGGCCCCAGCATTTT
NA TRBJ2-1 few TRBV10-1 CASSAGVNEQFF TGCGCCAGCAGTGCTGGGGTCAATGAGCAGTTCTTC
NA TRBJ2-5 many TRBV20-1 CSASPSISETQYF TGCAGTGCTAGTCCTAGCATCTCAGAGACCCAGTACTTC
NA TRBJ2-1 NA TRBV19 CASSIKGAGPSFF TGTGCCAGTAGTATAAAAGGGGCAGGGCCGTCGTTCTTC
TRBD1 TRBJ1-1 many TRBV27 CASSKQGGTEAFF TGTGCCAGCAGTAAACAGGGGGGCACTGAAGCTTTCTTT
NA TRBJ1-4 NA TRBV6-1 CASSPPRREKLFF TGTGCCAGCAGTCCCCCTAGACGTGAAAAACTGTTTTTT
TRBD1 TRBJ2-5 NA TRBV24-1 CATSDAQGASSETQYF TGTGCCACCAGTGATGCCCAGGGGGCGAGTTCGGAGACCCAGTACTTC
TRBD2 TRBJ2-1 many TRBV20-1 CSALGLAGNEQFF TGCAGTGCTCTAGGACTAGCGGGGAATGAGCAGTTCTTC
TRBD2 TRBJ2-3 NA TRBV6-1 CASMVAGGTDTQYF TGTGCCAGCATGGTAGCGGGGGGAACAGATACGCAGTATTTT
TRBD2 TRBJ2-3 many TRBV2 CAKKTSGRVDTQYF TGTGCCAAAAAGACTAGCGGGAGAGTAGATACGCAGTATTTT
TRBD1 TRBJ1-3 few TRBV30 CAWRAGGTTGNTIYF TGTGCCTGGAGGGCAGGGGGAACCACTGGAAACACCATATATTTT
NA TRBJ1-6 many TRBV27 CASSWGTAGSPLHF TGTGCCAGCAGTTGGGGGACTGCCGGCTCACCCCTCCACTTT
TRBD2 TRBJ2-1 many TRBV28 CASSFRGSSYNEQFF TGTGCCAGCAGCTTTCGCGGGAGCTCCTACAATGAGCAGTTCTTC
NA TRBJ1-2 many TRBV12-3/TRBV12-4 CASSLDGRVGYTF TGTGCCAGCAGTTTAGACGGGCGCGTTGGCTACACCTTC
TRBD2 TRBJ2-2 many TRBV2 CASSEWTSGRHTGELFF TGTGCCAGCAGTGAATGGACTAGCGGGAGACACACCGGGGAGCTGTTTTTT
TRBD1 TRBJ1-5 NA TRBV28 CASSFADRVGQPQHF TGTGCCAGCAGTTTCGCGGACAGGGTGGGTCAGCCCCAGCATTTT
NA TRBJ1-2 NA TRBV6-2/TRBV6-3 CASSRLGEGYTF TGTGCCAGCAGTCGACTGGGTGAAGGCTACACCTTC
NA TRBJ1-4 NA TRBV20-1 CGIFATNEKLSF TGCGGCATATTTGCAACTAATGAAAAACTTTCTTTT